A selection of T cell receptor beta chains follows, all from one sample in a study of blood T cells in healthy people across ages. A single record per CDR3 protein comes from TCRdb applying MiXCR to the 5' RACE reads. In the table there are more than 1.4 million distinct CDR3 sequences, around two fifths of which are singletons. Sequenced sample: blood. Receptors originate from a woman in her late teens or twenties in good health. The CDR3 runs from the conserved cysteine through the conserved F or W. D genes are given only for firm matches. Some rows have no size entry. The others give once, few or many, or a class for an expanded clone.

TGTGCCAGCAGCTTAGGTGGGACACGCACTCTGGGGGACTATGGCTACACCTTC,CASSLGGTRTLGDYGYTF,-,few,TRBV7-9,TRBJ1-2,18
TGCAGCCGCTCGGCCGGCAGGAATGAGCAGTACTTC,CSRSAGRNEQYF,-,-,TRBV20-1,TRBJ2-5,12
TGCGCCAGCAGCCAAGAGCCTTCGTACGATGGCTACACCTTC,CASSQEPSYDGYTF,-,few,TRBV4-1,TRBJ1-2,14
TGTGCCAGCAGCGGGGGGTCGAGGGATACGCAGTATTTT,CASSGGSRDTQYF,TRBD2,few,TRBV28,TRBJ2-3,13
TGCAGTGCTAGAGCCCCGTTGGGGAGCTCTGGAAACACCATATATTTT,CSARAPLGSSGNTIYF,-,-,TRBV20-1,TRBJ1-3,16
TGTACCAGTAGTCCTCTAGCGGGAGAACTCAATGAGCAGTTCTTC,CTSSPLAGELNEQFF,TRBD2,-,TRBV19,TRBJ2-1,15
TGTGCCAGCAGCCGACACAGGGTTCGTAATTCACCCCTCCACTTT,CASSRHRVRNSPLHF,-,few,TRBV4-2,TRBJ1-6,15
TGCAGTGCTAGAGATCCGGAAAGGACTGAAGCTTTCTTT,CSARDPERTEAFF,-,-,TRBV20-1,TRBJ1-1,13
TGTGCCAGCAGCTCCCACAGGGGCACTGAAGCTTTCTTT,CASSSHRGTEAFF,TRBD1,few,TRBV7-6,TRBJ1-1,13
TGTGCCAGCAGTGTCTGGTCGGGGGCCGCGTTCTTC,CASSVWSGAAFF,-,few,TRBV25-1,TRBJ2-1,12
TGTGCCAGCAGTTTCCCGCTAGCGGGGACCTACGAGCAGTACTTC,CASSFPLAGTYEQYF,TRBD2,few,TRBV6-2/TRBV6-3,TRBJ2-7,15
TGTGCCAGCAGCATCCCGACAGACAACTATGGCTACACCTTC,CASSIPTDNYGYTF,-,-,TRBV9,TRBJ1-2,14
TGCGCCAGCCGAGAACCATGGGACACTGAAGCTTTCTTT,CASREPWDTEAFF,-,-,TRBV4-1,TRBJ1-1,13
TGCAGTGCTGGGCCGACTAGCGGGCAAGAGGCCCAGTACTTC,CSAGPTSGQEAQYF,TRBD2,-,TRBV20-1,TRBJ2-5,14
TGTGCCAGCAGTCCTACTAGGGACAGCTACACTGAAGCTTTCTTT,CASSPTRDSYTEAFF,TRBD1,few,TRBV27,TRBJ1-1,15
TGCAGTGCCTCTAGACAGGACCATAGCAATCAGCCCCAGCATTTT,CSASRQDHSNQPQHF,-,once,TRBV20-1,TRBJ1-5,15
TGTGCCAGCAGCTCTATCGACAGACCCGGCTACACCTTC,CASSSIDRPGYTF,-,-,TRBV7-2,TRBJ1-2,13
TGCGCCAGCAGCTTGACGGTAATCCACAATGAGCAGTTCTTC,CASSLTVIHNEQFF,-,-,TRBV5-1,TRBJ2-1,14
TGCAGTGCTAGGGGGACAGTTGGTAACACTGAAGCTTTCTTT,CSARGTVGNTEAFF,TRBD1,few,TRBV20-1,TRBJ1-1,14
TGTGCCAGCAGCTTCGTACACTACGAGCAGTACTTC,CASSFVHYEQYF,-,-,TRBV7-9,TRBJ2-7,12
TGTGCCAGCTCACTGGGTTATCGACGGATAGAAGAGACCCAGTACTTC,CASSLGYRRIEETQYF,-,few,TRBV18,TRBJ2-5,16
TGCAGTGCTACCACAGGGGGCGTCGGAGATACGCAGTATTTT,CSATTGGVGDTQYF,TRBD1,-,TRBV20-1,TRBJ2-3,14
TGTGCCAGCAGCCCCCCCGTAGGGGGGAAGGACACTGAAGCTTTCTTT,CASSPPVGGKDTEAFF,-,-,TRBV7-9,TRBJ1-1,16
TGTGCCAGCAGTCCGAACGGACAGGGGAGAAACTATGGCTACACCTTC,CASSPNGQGRNYGYTF,TRBD1,-,TRBV28,TRBJ1-2,16
TGTGCCAGCACCTCTAGCGGGGCACGAATGTACCAAGAGACCCAGTACTTC,CASTSSGARMYQETQYF,TRBD2,-,TRBV28,TRBJ2-5,17
TGTGCCAGCAGGCGCCGGGGTAGTAACTATGGCTACACCTTC,CASRRRGSNYGYTF,-,-,TRBV6-5,TRBJ1-2,14
TGTGCCAGCAGTTTAGCGCGGGCCGACAATGAGCAGTTCTTC,CASSLARADNEQFF,-,-,TRBV12-3/TRBV12-4,TRBJ2-1,14
TGTGCCAGCAGCCGGGACAGGGGTGAAGCTTTCTTT,CASSRDRGEAFF,TRBD1,-,TRBV5-8,TRBJ1-1,12
TGCAGCGTCGACCTAGCGGGCAGGACCATCCAGTACTTC,CSVDLAGRTIQYF,TRBD2,-,TRBV29-1,TRBJ2-7,13
TGTGCCATCAGCGGTGGGACTACCCAAGAGACCCAGTACTTC,CAISGGTTQETQYF,TRBD2,few,TRBV10-3,TRBJ2-5,14
TGTGCCAGCAGTTTACTTGGGGCGTATGAGCAGTTCTTC,CASSLLGAYEQFF,-,few,TRBV28,TRBJ2-1,13
TGTGCCAGCAGTTTATTTATTGGGGATGGCTACACCTTC,CASSLFIGDGYTF,-,-,TRBV12-3/TRBV12-4,TRBJ1-2,13
TGCGCCAGCAGCTTAAGGAACTCAGAGCGCACTGAAGCTTTCTTT,CASSLRNSERTEAFF,-,-,TRBV5-1,TRBJ1-1,15
TGCAGCGTCAGGGACCGCTCCTATGGCTACACCTTC,CSVRDRSYGYTF,-,few,TRBV29-1,TRBJ1-2,12
TGTGCCAGCAGCTCACAGGGAAAGAACACTGAAGCTTTCTTT,CASSSQGKNTEAFF,-,-,TRBV7-3,TRBJ1-1,14
TGCAGTGCTAGTCGGGCTAGCGGGGGACAAAGCAATGAGCAGTTCTTC,CSASRASGGQSNEQFF,TRBD2,-,TRBV20-1,TRBJ2-1,16
TGCAGCGTTAAAGATGAGAACAGCTCCTACGAGCAGTACTTC,CSVKDENSSYEQYF,-,-,TRBV29-1,TRBJ2-7,14
TGTGCCAGCAGCCTGGGACTAGGCCCCACTACCTACAATGAGCAGTTCTTC,CASSLGLGPTTYNEQFF,TRBD2,few,TRBV3-1,TRBJ2-1,17
TGTGCCAGCAGCCAAGGAATAAACGAGCAGTTCTTC,CASSQGINEQFF,-,many,TRBV4-2,TRBJ2-1,12
TGTGCCAGCAGCCGTTCGGAGGGGGAAGAGACCCAGTACTTC,CASSRSEGEETQYF,-,many,TRBV3-1,TRBJ2-5,14
TGTGCCAGCGGTGTAGGGGCCTACGAGCAGTACTTC,CASGVGAYEQYF,-,-,TRBV6-6,TRBJ2-7,12
TGTGCCAGCAGCTCCGCGGGGGCCGGATACAATGAGCAGTTCTTC,CASSSAGAGYNEQFF,-,few,TRBV7-2,TRBJ2-1,15
TGTGCCAGCAGTGAGATCACTACAGGGGTTGAGGAGACCCAGTACTTC,CASSEITTGVEETQYF,TRBD1,-,TRBV2,TRBJ2-5,16
TGCGCCAGCAGCTTGGCCCGGACAGGGACCTATGGCTACACCTTC,CASSLARTGTYGYTF,TRBD1,few,TRBV5-1,TRBJ1-2,15
TGTGCCAGCAGTTACTTTGGGACTAGCGGATCAGAGACCCAGTACTTC,CASSYFGTSGSETQYF,TRBD2,many,TRBV6-2/TRBV6-3,TRBJ2-5,16
TGCACCAGCAGCCAAGCAGGCGTGGGCAATGAGCAGTTCTTC,CTSSQAGVGNEQFF,-,-,TRBV4-1,TRBJ2-1,14
TGCAGCGTTGAAAGGTCGGAGACAGGGAGAGAGTACGAGCAGTTCTTC,CSVERSETGREYEQFF,TRBD1,-,TRBV29-1,TRBJ2-1,16
TGTGCCAGCAGCTTAAGCTTTTGGGGACAGGGGACCAATGAGCAGTACTTC,CASSLSFWGQGTNEQYF,TRBD1,-,TRBV7-9,TRBJ2-5,17
TGTGCCAGCAGGCACGGGACAGGGCTTTGGGTAGAGCAGTACTTC,CASRHGTGLWVEQYF,TRBD1,-,TRBV2,TRBJ2-5,15
TGTGCCATCAGTGAAGGGGATACGTACGAGCAGTACTTC,CAISEGDTYEQYF,-,-,TRBV10-3,TRBJ2-7,13
TGTGCCAGCAGGAGACAGGGGTTAAGCACAGATACGCAGTATTTT,CASRRQGLSTDTQYF,TRBD1,few,TRBV7-2,TRBJ2-3,15
TGTGCCAGCAGCTTCGGTACTAGCGATAACACAGATACGCAGTATTTT,CASSFGTSDNTDTQYF,TRBD2,-,TRBV7-9,TRBJ2-3,16